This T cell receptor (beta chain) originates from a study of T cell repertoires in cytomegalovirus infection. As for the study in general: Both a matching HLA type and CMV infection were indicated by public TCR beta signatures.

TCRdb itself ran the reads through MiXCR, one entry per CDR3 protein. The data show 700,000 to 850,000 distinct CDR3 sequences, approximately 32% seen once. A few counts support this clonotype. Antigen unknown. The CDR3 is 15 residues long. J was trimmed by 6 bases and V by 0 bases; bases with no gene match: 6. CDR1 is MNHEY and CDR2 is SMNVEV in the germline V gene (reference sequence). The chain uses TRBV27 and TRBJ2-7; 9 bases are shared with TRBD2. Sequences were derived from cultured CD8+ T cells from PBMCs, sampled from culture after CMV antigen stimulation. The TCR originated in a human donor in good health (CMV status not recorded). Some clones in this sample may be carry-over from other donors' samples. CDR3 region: CASSLSASGALEQYF. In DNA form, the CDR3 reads TGTGCCAGCAGTTTATCGGCTAGCGGGGCTCTCGAGCAGTACTTC.